This T cell receptor (beta chain) was identified in a study of cytomegalovirus exposure and HLA in healthy donors. Study in general: Falling in the Caucasian-associated ancestry cluster were about four fifths of approximately 400 genotyped donors. Overall study results and limits: Later on, an analysis showed TCR association rates differing by HLA locus, with DRB1 the most and HLA-C the fewest. A later analysis linked a missense variant in DCLRE1C to the trimming of TCR beta V and J genes. The authors confirmed in vitro that a few CMV-associated chains were specific for CMV antigens.

In this sample, this clone turned up a few times. What it binds is unknown. Losses at the gene ends were 1 base for V and 3 bases for J; bases not matched to a gene: 0. The length of the CDR3 is 13 residues. 13 Jbeta primers and 60 Vbeta primers were used for the PCR. Here immunoSEQ multiplex PCR was the method, and the copy in TCRdb shows in-frame clones only, minus some. The sample has 150,000 or so clones; 9.7% are singletons. The clonotype originates from a man aged 50-60 years in good health and CMV-seronegative. The chain uses TRBV5-3 and TRBJ2-5, with 7 bases matching TRBD1. TRBV5-3 is placed among ORFs of uncertain function. Sequencing input: PBMCs. CDR3 amino acids: CARSLTGEETQYF. The CDR3 DNA sequence: TGTGCCAGAAGCTTGACAGGGGAAGAGACCCAGTACTTC.